The 25 T cell receptor beta chains below come from one sample, sequenced in a study of T cell responses to AZD1222 COVID-19 vaccine. The assay was immunoSEQ multiplex PCR, and TCRdb's table has in-frame clones only and misses some. The sample gives some 150,000 clones, about 92% of which show up once; around 1.9% is in the top ten. Sequenced material: peripheral blood, taken on day 0 of AZD1222 vaccination. These receptors were collected from an adult in good health.

This sequence joins TRBV18 and TRBJ1-3; 9 bases map to TRBD1. Germline values: CDR1 KGHSH, CDR2 LQKENI. V lost 5 bases, J lost 7 bases, and 9 bases stayed unmatched. This CDR3 region has 15 residues. Here the CDR3 DNA reads TGTGCCAGCTCAGACCGACGACAGGGGGTTAACACCATATATTTT. Translating gives CASSDRRQGVNTIYF.

The chain has TRBV5-1 and TRBJ1-1, with a weak D call TRBD1 (5 bases). Trimming took 3 bases from V and 2 from J, leaving 8 bases between them. The CDR3 has 13 residues. The germline V gene encodes CDR1 SGHRS and CDR2 YFSETQ. The CDR3 sequence is CASSWWDNTEAFF. The CDR3 DNA reads as TGCGCCAGCAGCTGGTGGGACAACACTGAAGCTTTCTTT.

V is TRBV5-1 and J is TRBJ1-2, with D possibly being TRBD1 (6 bases). V was trimmed by 2 bases and J by 6 bases, leaving 23 bases between them. The germline gives CDR1 SGHRS, CDR2 YFSETQ. This CDR3 has 17 residues. CDR3: CASSFPFGGPDSHGYTF. The CDR3 DNA is TGCGCCAGCAGCTTTCCTTTCGGGGGGCCGGATAGCCATGGCTACACCTTC.

The chain joins TRBV6-5 to TRBJ2-7, with 7 bases identical to TRBD2. Trimming at V came to 5 bases and at J to 6 bases, leaving 13 bases not matched to a gene. Per the germline V gene, CDR1 is MNHEY and CDR2 is SVGAGI. The CDR3 sequence is 15 residues long. The CDR3 region is CASSNGRAGTSEQYF. The CDR3 coding sequence is TGTGCCAGCAGTAACGGCCGAGCGGGAACAAGCGAGCAGTACTTC.

CDR3 protein: CASSYQTPTSYEQYF. CDR3 nucleotide sequence: TGTGCCAGCAGTTACCAAACCCCCACGTCCTACGAGCAGTACTTC. The chain employs TRBV6-5 and TRBJ2-7; the D is unclear. Germline V lookup: CDR1 MNHEY, CDR2 SVGAGI. The CDR3 sequence is 15 residues long. V was shortened by 2 bases and J by 1 base, with 12 bases between the two germline ends.

This sequence joins TRBV10-3 and TRBJ1-6; tentatively, D is TRBD1 (6 bases). Trimming took off 2 bases at V and 11 bases at J, with 16 bases between the two ends. Germline loops: CDR1 ENHRY, CDR2 SYGVKD. CDR3 length: 15 residues. The DNA of the CDR3 is TGTGCCATCAGTGAGCAGGGGACTGCCAGTCCACCCCTCCACTTT. As protein: CAISEQGTASPPLHF.

The chain carries TRBV5-6 and TRBJ1-3, with no clear D. V lost 2 bases and J 0 bases, leaving 6 bases between the germline ends. The CDR3 spans 14 residues. The germline gives CDR1 SGHDT, CDR2 YYEEEE. In nucleotides, the CDR3 is TGTGCCAGCAGCTTCGCTTTCTCTGGAAACACCATATATTTT. It is translated as CASSFAFSGNTIYF.

This rearrangement joins TRBV27 to TRBJ2-3, with 9 bases aligning to TRBD1. The J segment lost 6 bases and the V segment lost 4 bases, leaving 8 bases of the junction unmatched. Germline values: CDR1 MNHEY, CDR2 SMNVEV (reference sequence). The CDR3 spans 15 residues. The CDR3 DNA follows: TGTGCCAGCAGTTCACCGGGACAGGGATTGGATACGCAGTATTTT. It translates to CASSSPGQGLDTQYF.

The genes are TRBV11-2 and TRBJ1-1; D is possibly TRBD1 (6 bases). Germline CDR1 is SGHAT and CDR2 is FQNNGV. The CDR3 length is 16 residues. Trimming took off 1 base at V and 4 bases at J, with 16 bases between the two ends. The CDR3 is CASSLGGAGGATEAFF. The CDR3 coding sequence is TGTGCCAGCAGCTTAGGTGGGGCGGGGGGGGCCACTGAAGCTTTCTTT.

The table lists this clone with a count of one. This sequence joins TRBV10-3 and TRBJ1-3; D might be TRBD1 (6 bases). The V end lost 4 bases, the J end lost 0 bases, and 13 bases lay between the germline ends. This CDR3 is built from 16 residues. CDR1 ENHRY and CDR2 SYGVKD come from the germline V gene. The CDR3 spells CAISGSGAHSGNTIYF. In DNA form, the CDR3 reads TGTGCCATCAGTGGGTCGGGGGCCCACTCTGGAAACACCATATATTTT.

V is TRBV5-6 and J is TRBJ2-7; 9 bases agree with TRBD1. This CDR3 has 13 amino acids. CDR1 SGHDT and CDR2 YYEEEE come from the germline V gene. With 3 bases clipped from V and 5 bases from J, the junction kept 3 bases outside the gene matches. CDR3: CASSWDRVDEQYF. The CDR3 region has the DNA TGTGCCAGCAGCTGGGACAGGGTCGACGAGCAGTACTTC.

The chain uses TRBV6-6 and TRBJ2-3, with unresolved D. The CDR3 is 13 residues long. The V end lost 2 bases, the J end lost 4 bases, and 7 bases lay between the germline ends. CDR1 MNHNY and CDR2 SVGAGI come from the germline V gene (reference sequence). CDR3 loop: CASSYPGADTQYF. The CDR3 DNA reads as TGTGCCAGCAGTTACCCTGGGGCAGATACGCAGTATTTT.

The chain links TRBV10-1 to TRBJ1-1; 7 nucleotides match TRBD1. CDR1 and CDR2 from the germline V gene are WNHNN and SYGVQD (reference sequence). The CDR3 length is 14 residues. The V and J ends lost 6 bases and 2 bases, in that order; junction bases with no gene match: 6. CDR3 region: CASRPDRANTEAFF. The CDR3 DNA sequence: TGCGCCAGCAGACCCGACAGGGCAAACACTGAAGCTTTCTTT.

This chain joins TRBV19 and TRBJ1-5; 9 bases match TRBD1. Germline CDR1 reads LNHDA; CDR2 reads SQIVND (reference sequence). The trim removed 8 bases at V and 2 bases at J, leaving 16 bases unmatched. The CDR3 has 18 amino acids. The CDR3 region is CASSERLQGAIRNQPQHF. The CDR3 nucleotides are TGTGCCAGTTCGGAACGATTACAGGGGGCAATACGCAATCAGCCCCAGCATTTT.

V and J are TRBV3-1 (or the pseudogene TRBV3-2) and TRBJ1-6; unclear D gene. The germline V and J ends were trimmed by 2 bases and 10 bases, with 18 bases remaining between them. Per the germline V gene, CDR1 is LGHDT and CDR2 is YNNKEL (reference sequence). The CDR3 loop spans 16 amino acids. For the CDR3, the DNA is TGTGCCAGCAGCCAAAGCCCCTTCGGGTACGGGTCACCCCTCCACTTT. It yields the protein CASSQSPFGYGSPLHF.

V usage is TRBV18 and J usage is TRBJ1-2; D is unresolved. The CDR3 is 13 amino acids. With 4 bases removed from V and 8 bases from J, the gap between germline ends came to 14 bases. Germline V CDR1 and CDR2: KGHSH, LQKENI. CDR3 loop: CASSQDPEGGYTF. In nucleotides, the CDR3 is TGTGCCAGCTCACAGGACCCCGAGGGCGGCTACACCTTC. Looking up the rest from reference TRBV18 and TRBJ1-2 gives the full variable domain: NAGVMQNPRHLVRRRGQEARLRCSPMKGHSHVYWYRQLPEEGLKFMVYLQKENIIDESGMPKERFSAEFPKEGPSILRIQQVVRGDSAAYFCASSQDPEGGYTFGSGTRLTVV.

This rearrangement joins TRBV5-1 to TRBJ1-1; D is unresolved. The CDR3 consists of 14 residues. V was cut by 3 bases and J by 4 bases, with 13 bases left in between. Per germline, CDR1 SGHRS and CDR2 YFSETQ. Written as DNA, the CDR3 is TGCGCCAGCAGCTCCCTGACTGAAGCCACTGAAGCTTTCTTT. Encoded protein: CASSSLTEATEAFF.

The chain uses TRBV4-1 and TRBJ1-1; no definite D call. The CDR3 covers 14 residues. The germline CDR1 and CDR2 sequences are MGHRA and YSYEKL. V dropped 3 bases and J dropped 0 bases, with 8 bases sitting between them. This CDR3 reads CASSQLQLNTEAFF. The DNA of the CDR3 is TGCGCCAGCAGCCAGTTGCAGCTGAACACTGAAGCTTTCTTT.

The V gene is TRBV2, the J gene TRBJ1-1, with no clear D. The CDR3 is 13 residues long. Germline V gene lookup returns CDR1 SNHLY and CDR2 FYNNEI. V dropped 5 bases and J dropped 4 bases, with 11 bases sitting between them. The DNA for the CDR3 is TGTGCCAGCAGTAAGGATCCGAGCACTGAAGCTTTCTTT. Protein sequence: CASSKDPSTEAFF.

The J gene is TRBJ1-1, the V gene TRBV18; a weak D match, TRBD1 (6 bases). There are 16 residues in the CDR3. The germline CDR1 and CDR2 sequences are KGHSH and LQKENI. The V end lost 3 bases, the J end lost 4 bases, and 18 bases lay between the germline ends. CDR3 protein: CASSPQGTGKTTEAFF. In DNA, the CDR3 is TGTGCCAGCTCACCCCAGGGGACCGGGAAGACCACTGAAGCTTTCTTT. Full variable domain (outside the CDR3, taken from reference TRBV18 and TRBJ1-1): NAGVMQNPRHLVRRRGQEARLRCSPMKGHSHVYWYRQLPEEGLKFMVYLQKENIIDESGMPKERFSAEFPKEGPSILRIQQVVRGDSAAYFCASSPQGTGKTTEAFFGQGTRLTVV.

This chain joins TRBV25-1 and TRBJ1-2; D is perhaps TRBD1 (6 bases). Germline values: CDR1 MGHDK, CDR2 SYGVNS. The V end was cut by 5 bases, the J end by 6 bases, with 13 bases between. CDR3 length equals 13 residues. The CDR3 spells CASSIRRGNGYTF. In nucleotides, the CDR3 is TGTGCCAGCAGTATCCGCAGGGGAAATGGCTACACCTTC.

The V call is TRBV18, the J call TRBJ2-1; 9 nucleotides match TRBD1. The CDR3 loop spans 16 amino acids. The J segment lost 2 bases and the V segment lost 4 bases, leaving 6 bases of the junction unmatched. The germline V gene encodes CDR1 KGHSH and CDR2 LQKENI. The CDR3 loop is CASSRVGTGPYNEQFF. CDR3 bases: TGTGCCAGCTCACGGGTAGGGACAGGGCCCTACAATGAGCAGTTCTTC. The full variable domain, rest sourced from reference TRBV18 and TRBJ2-1, is NAGVMQNPRHLVRRRGQEARLRCSPMKGHSHVYWYRQLPEEGLKFMVYLQKENIIDESGMPKERFSAEFPKEGPSILRIQQVVRGDSAAYFCASSRVGTGPYNEQFFGPGTRLTVL.

This CDR3 reads CASSYGRNANTGELFF. The CDR3 DNA reads TGTGCCAGCAGTTACGGTCGGAATGCGAACACCGGGGAGCTGTTTTTT. The rearrangement joins TRBV6-5 to TRBJ2-2; D is uncertain. Germline CDR1 reads MNHEY; CDR2 reads SVGAGI. The CDR3 sequence is 16 residues long. The V end was cut by 2 bases, the J end by 0 bases, with 10 bases between.

V gene TRBV3-1 (or the pseudogene TRBV3-2) combines with J gene TRBJ1-5; D call uncertain. CDR1 is LGHDT, CDR2 YNNKEL, per germline (reference sequence). This CDR3 comprises 16 residues. Trimming removed 4 bases at V and 0 bases at J, with 13 bases between. CDR3: CASSLSGPLSNQPQHF. The CDR3 region has the DNA TGTGCCAGCAGCCTGTCGGGCCCCCTTAGCAATCAGCCCCAGCATTTT.

The chain couples TRBV3-1 (or the pseudogene TRBV3-2) to TRBJ2-2; 10 nucleotides match TRBD2. Per the germline V gene, CDR1 is LGHDT and CDR2 is YNNKEL (reference sequence). The CDR3 runs to 13 residues. The junction had 3 bases not matched to a gene; V was cut back by 8 bases and J by 6 bases. CDR3 protein: CASGLAGAGELFF. The CDR3 DNA reads TGTGCCAGCGGCCTAGCGGGAGCCGGGGAGCTGTTTTTT.